This TCR beta chain was sequenced for a study of Graves' ophthalmopathy and Graves' hyperthyroidism. Study details: Hyperthyroidism qualified as stable when ophthalmopathy did not develop within 18 months of follow-up. Study-level findings and limits: Separation of ophthalmopathy from stable hyperthyroidism was achieved by a 13-signature model, at about 89% sensitivity and roughly 81% specificity. Blood also harbored most expanded thyroid clonotypes above 0.001 frequency.

Enrolled hyperthyroidism patients had a new diagnosis, a duration under 2 months, and an age of 18 to 65. The study amplified TCR beta CDR3 regions using RNA transcripts. The library came from an HTBI-primed first-round RT-PCR and a second-round multiplex PCR. MiXCR, run by TCRdb on the multiplex PCR reads, gives a single entry per CDR3 protein. This table holds around 590,000 distinct CDR3 sequences, under 45% found once. Remarks on this clonotype: The antigen is not known. One end of the junction fails to match germline, which may point to a read error.

There are 14 residues in the CDR3. Germline V gene data show CDR1 as SGHTA and CDR2 as FQGNSA. The chain uses TRBV7-2 and TRBJ1-1; D is unclear. The sequence came from an adult man with Graves' hyperthyroidism. The sequenced sample was peripheral blood or thyroid tissue (not recorded which). The CDR3 protein is CASSLMGANTGAFF. The DNA of the CDR3 is TGTGCCAGCAGCTTGATGGGAGCGAACACTGGAGCTTTCTTT.